These 19 T cell receptor beta chains share one sample of origin, sequenced in a study of blood T cells in healthy people across ages. A second PCR of about 6 to 12 cycles used a sample-barcoded 5' primer and a J-beta primer mix. TCRdb used MiXCR to reprocess the 5' RACE reads, holding one entry per CDR3 protein. This table has 1.2 million to 1.5 million distinct CDR3 sequences, around 59% appearing once. The sample comprised blood. Receptors originate from a man in his late teens or twenties in good health.

The chain combines TRBV2 with TRBJ2-1; D call uncertain. Germline lookup yields CDR1 SNHLY and CDR2 FYNNEI. CDR3 size: 13 residues. V lost 8 bases, J lost 0 bases, and 8 bases lay in between. The CDR3 DNA sequence: TGTGCCAGCCAGATCTACTCCTACAATGAGCAGTTCTTC. This gives the protein CASQIYSYNEQFF.

This chain joins TRBV6-5 and TRBJ1-6; 9 nucleotides align to TRBD1. Germline V gives CDR1 MNHEY, CDR2 SVGAGI. Trimming at V came to 4 bases and at J to 9 bases, leaving 10 bases not matched to a gene. CDR3 length: 16 amino acids. The CDR3 is CASSLQQGASSSPLHF. In nucleotides, the CDR3 is TGTGCCAGCAGTTTACAACAGGGGGCAAGTAGTTCACCCCTCCACTTT.

V is TRBV11-3 and J is TRBJ2-2; D is unclear. V lost 4 bases and J lost 7, with 13 bases in between. This CDR3 has 14 residues. Germline CDR1 and CDR2: SGHNT and YENEEA. The CDR3 loop reads CASSSDGPRGELFF. In DNA form, the CDR3 reads TGTGCCAGCAGCTCAGACGGTCCCCGCGGGGAGCTGTTTTTT.

Only one count was recorded for this clonotype. The chain joins TRBV20-1 to TRBJ1-2; TRBD1 aligns across 11 bases. Per the germline V gene, CDR1 is DFQATT and CDR2 is SNEGSKA (reference sequence). This CDR3 has 14 residues. V shed 1 base and J 2 bases; nucleotides not matched to a gene: 0. The chain's CDR3 is CSARGTGGNYGYTF. DNA for the CDR3: TGCAGTGCTAGAGGGACAGGGGGCAACTATGGCTACACCTTC.

The chain is built from TRBV20-1 and TRBJ2-1; weak D call: TRBD1 (6 bases). Germline CDR1 reads DFQATT; CDR2 reads SNEGSKA (reference sequence). This CDR3 region has 17 residues. Trimming cost V 5 bases and J 0 bases, with 20 bases left between them. The CDR3 nucleotides read TGCAGTGCTCCTCATTCAGGGGCCTCAAGCTCCTACAATGAGCAGTTCTTC. It yields the protein CSAPHSGASSSYNEQFF.

This clonotype was picked up a small number of times. V and J are TRBV7-2 and TRBJ2-1, with 12 positions matching TRBD2. In germline, CDR1 is SGHTA, CDR2 FQGNSA. The CDR3 has 17 amino acids. The V segment lost 2 bases and the J segment 8 bases; nucleotides outside the gene matches: 10. Written as DNA, the CDR3 is TGTGCCAGCAGCTTATTTAGGTCGACTAGCGGGAGCTATGAGCAGTTCTTC. It is translated as CASSLFRSTSGSYEQFF.

A note on this clonotype: The junction differs from germline at one of its ends, possibly a read error. The V and J genes are TRBV3-1 and TRBJ2-3; the D is unclear. In germline, CDR1 is LGHDT, CDR2 YNNKEL (reference sequence). The CDR3 length is 15 residues. The CDR3 sequence: CASGQELWGTDTQYF. DNA for the CDR3: TGTGCCAGCGGCCAAGAGTTGTGGGGAACAGATACGCAGTATTTT.

A few counts support this clonotype. The chain employs TRBV29-1 and TRBJ2-7, with a weak D call TRBD1 (6 bases). Trimming took 3 bases from V and 6 from J, leaving 6 bases between them. The CDR3 spans 10 residues. Germline V lookup: CDR1 SQVTM, CDR2 ANQGSEA. CDR3 region: CSVETGEQYF. As DNA, the CDR3 is TGCAGCGTTGAGACAGGCGAGCAGTACTTC.

This chain joins TRBV7-2 and TRBJ2-3; D may be TRBD1 (5 bases). The CDR3 totals 18 residues. With 0 bases removed from V and 3 bases from J, the gap between germline ends came to 19 bases. The V gene's germline CDR1 is SGHTA and CDR2 FQGNSA. In DNA form, the CDR3 reads TGTGCCAGCAGCTTAGCGCTAAGCGCAGGGTTTCAAACAGATACGCAGTATTTT. Translation gives CASSLALSAGFQTDTQYF.

This chain uses TRBV4-1 with TRBJ2-1; D remains ambiguous. The V gene's germline CDR1 is MGHRA and CDR2 YSYEKL. This CDR3 has 13 amino acids. The V gene lost 1 base and the J gene lost 7 bases, with 8 bases spanning the gap. The CDR3 loop reads CASSQVMQNEQFF. In DNA form, the CDR3 reads TGCGCCAGCAGCCAAGTAATGCAGAATGAGCAGTTCTTC.

V is TRBV20-1 and J is TRBJ1-2; TRBD1 matches 7 bases. The CDR3 loop spans 12 amino acids. V trimming: 3 bases; J trimming: 7 bases; junction bases outside the gene matches: 5. Germline CDR1 reads DFQATT; CDR2 reads SNEGSKA (reference sequence). The CDR3 DNA sequence: TGCAGTGCTAGCGGGACAGCCTCTGGCTACACCTTC. Protein: CSASGTASGYTF.

The chain has TRBV5-4 and TRBJ2-3; 8 positions agree with TRBD2. V was pared by 4 bases and J by 4 bases, with 11 bases of the junction left unmatched. In germline, CDR1 is SGHNT, CDR2 YYREEE (reference sequence). This CDR3 contains 16 residues. DNA of the CDR3: TGTGCCAGCAGCCCGGGGACTAGTCGTAGTTCAGATACGCAGTATTTT. Protein: CASSPGTSRSSDTQYF.

The rearrangement joins TRBV7-9 to TRBJ2-5; D ambiguous. Trimming cost V 1 base and J 5 bases, with 14 bases left between them. The CDR3 covers 15 residues. Germline loops: CDR1 SEHNR, CDR2 FQNEAQ (reference sequence). The CDR3 protein is CASSLGTSFGETQYF. CDR3 DNA sequence: TGTGCCAGCAGCTTAGGAACCTCCTTCGGGGAGACCCAGTACTTC.

This clonotype showed up just a few times. This rearrangement joins TRBV7-9 to TRBJ1-1; D ambiguous. CDR1 is SEHNR and CDR2 is FQNEAQ in the germline V gene (reference sequence). The CDR3 spans 15 residues. V was cut by 2 bases and J by 5 bases, with 15 bases left in between. In DNA form, the CDR3 reads TGTGCCAGCAGCTTAAGCGGAAGTGCGGGGACTGAAGCTTTCTTT. It translates to CASSLSGSAGTEAFF.

This clonotype was seen only a few times. The J gene is TRBJ2-5, the V gene TRBV7-9, with D perhaps matching TRBD2 (6 bases). Trimming stripped 4 bases from V and 4 bases from J, with 16 bases between. Looked up from germline, CDR1 is SEHNR and CDR2 is FQNEAQ (reference sequence). This CDR3 region has 15 residues. The CDR3 spells CASSSLIGGGETQYF. As DNA, the CDR3 is TGTGCCAGCAGCTCACTCATCGGGGGAGGAGAGACCCAGTACTTC.

This sequence joins TRBV5-1 and TRBJ2-4; 8 nucleotides align to TRBD2. The DNA end lines up better with TRBJ2-7; the J call may be wrong. From germline, CDR1 is SGHRS and CDR2 YFSETQ. The CDR3 sequence is 16 residues long. For the CDR3, the DNA is TGCGCCAGCAGCTTTGGGCCCACTAGCGGATACTACGAGCAGTACTTC. Translation gives CASSFGPTSGYYEQYF.

The rearrangement joins TRBV12-3 or TRBV12-4 to TRBJ1-2; D unresolved. The CDR3 totals 13 residues. V lost 6 bases, J lost 4 bases, and 12 bases lay in between. CDR3: CASSRAQPYGYTF. In DNA, the CDR3 is TGTGCCAGCAGCCGGGCCCAGCCCTATGGCTACACCTTC.

This clonotype was picked up a small number of times. The chain links TRBV28 to TRBJ2-5; D is uncertain. Per germline, CDR1 MDHEN and CDR2 SYDVKM. Trimming cost V 6 bases and J 1 base, with 6 bases left between them. This CDR3 is built from 12 residues. The CDR3 loop is CASREGQETQYF. The CDR3 DNA reads as TGTGCCAGCAGGGAAGGCCAAGAGACCCAGTACTTC.

This clonotype was observed a handful of times. The rearrangement uses TRBV10-3 and TRBJ1-2, with D unclear. The length of the CDR3 is 13 residues. In germline, CDR1 is ENHRY, CDR2 SYGVKD. Trimming pared 4 bases from V and 4 bases from J, leaving 10 bases between. This chain's CDR3 is CAISVRQAYGYTF. In DNA, the CDR3 is TGTGCCATCAGTGTGAGGCAGGCCTATGGCTACACCTTC.